This TCR beta chain was profiled in a study of blood T cell repertoires in COVID-19. Study information: Collection of acute and convalescent COVID-19 samples took place in the United States, Italy and Spain.

Germline assignment: CDR1 MNHEY and CDR2 SVGAGI. This CDR3 has 12 residues. Trimming took 7 bases from V and 5 from J, leaving 11 bases between them. How the authors handled the data: By means of reference gene primer amplification, nucleated cell counts were estimated. Using immunoSEQ multiplex PCR, the repertoire was profiled, and TCRdb retains in-frame clones only, with some absent. V and J calls and clone size are given by that table; D and trimming were obtained from the DNA. Here the sample spans approximately 67,000 clones, about 89% being singletons. This receptor was identified in a man aged 45 to 65 with active COVID-19. Sequencing used peripheral blood. This chain links TRBV6-5 with TRBJ1-1; the D is unclear. In DNA form, the CDR3 reads TGTGCCAGCACCGACCGGAGGACTGAAGCTTTCTTT. This sequence encodes CASTDRRTEAFF.